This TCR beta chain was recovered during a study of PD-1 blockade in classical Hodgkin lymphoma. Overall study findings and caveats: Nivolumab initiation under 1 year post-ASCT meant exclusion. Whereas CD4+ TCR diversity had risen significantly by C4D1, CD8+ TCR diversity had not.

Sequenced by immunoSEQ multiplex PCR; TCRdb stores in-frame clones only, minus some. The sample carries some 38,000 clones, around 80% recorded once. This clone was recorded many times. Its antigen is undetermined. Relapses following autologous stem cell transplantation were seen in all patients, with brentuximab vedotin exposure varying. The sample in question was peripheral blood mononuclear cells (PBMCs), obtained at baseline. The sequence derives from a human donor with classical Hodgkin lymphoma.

Here the CDR3 DNA reads TGTGCCAGCAGTGTTGAGGGGTCCACTGAAGCTTTCTTT. It translates to CASSVEGSTEAFF. The V and J genes are TRBV6-1 and TRBJ1-1, with TRBD1 as a possible D gene (5 bases). CDR3 size: 13 residues. The V end lost 4 bases, the J end lost 4 bases, and 10 bases lay between the germline ends. Per germline, CDR1 MNHNS and CDR2 SASEGT.